One and the same sample provided the 19 T cell receptor beta chains below, sequenced in a study of blood T cells in healthy people across ages. PCR was performed a second time for 7 to 11 cycles using a sample-barcoded 5' primer and a J-beta primer mix. TCRdb analysed the 5' RACE reads with MiXCR anew, one entry per CDR3 protein. Of about 930,000 distinct CDR3 sequences listed, 25% to 30% are singletons. A further study also used this sample, focusing on T cells of mothers and their children.

The sample taken for sequencing was blood. The receptors were sampled from a woman aged 40 to 49 in good health.

The V call is TRBV11-2, the J call TRBJ2-4; tentative D call: TRBD2 (5 bases). The germline gives CDR1 SGHAT, CDR2 FQNNGV. V dropped 0 bases and J dropped 15 bases, with 15 bases sitting between them. The length of the CDR3 is 13 residues. DNA for the CDR3: TGTGCCAGCAGCTTAGAACGGCGGGCCGAAAGGTACTTC. This encodes CASSLERRAERYF.

The chain combines TRBV7-2 with TRBJ1-2; D gene ambiguous. V lost 5 bases, J lost 0 bases, and 22 bases lay in between. The germline gives CDR1 SGHTA, CDR2 FQGNSA. The CDR3 length is 18 residues. The CDR3 sequence: CASSMSPTFGRSNYGYTF. The CDR3 bases are TGTGCCAGCAGCATGAGCCCCACATTTGGGCGGTCTAACTATGGCTACACCTTC.

The V and J genes are TRBV29-1 and TRBJ1-1; 11 bases line up with TRBD1. Germline assignment: CDR1 SQVTM and CDR2 ANQGSEA. The CDR3 totals 14 residues. Trimming cost V 7 bases and J 4 bases; bases outside gene matches: 8. The DNA for the CDR3 is TGCAGCGCCCACGGACAGGGGGCGGGCACTGAAGCTTTCTTT. Translated, it gives CSAHGQGAGTEAFF.

Concerning this clonotype itself: A much larger clone sits a single nucleotide away, making a read error possible. The gene calls are TRBV29-1 and TRBJ2-7, with D perhaps TRBD2 (6 bases). The CDR3 totals 15 residues. Germline assignment: CDR1 SQVTM and CDR2 ANQGSEA. V lost 0 bases to trimming and J lost 2 bases, with 14 bases between them. The CDR3, as DNA: TGCAGCGTTGAAGATATCGGGGGAGCCCCCTACGAGCAGTACTTC. Amino acids: CSVEDIGGAPYEQYF.

This chain uses TRBV27 with TRBJ2-1; D remains unclear. The tail of the sequence fits TRBJ2-7 better, so the J call may be wrong. The germline gives CDR1 MNHEY, CDR2 SMNVEV (reference sequence). This CDR3 spans 13 amino acids. DNA for the CDR3: TGTGCCAGCAGTTTATTTTGGGGCTACGAGCAGTACTTC. Its protein product is CASSLFWGYEQYF.

The J gene is TRBJ2-1, the V gene TRBV7-2, with D tentatively TRBD2 (6 bases). Trimming removed 7 bases from V and 0 bases from J, with 16 bases in between. Germline assignment: CDR1 SGHTA and CDR2 FQGNSA. This CDR3 spans 16 amino acids. The CDR3 region has the DNA TGTGCCAGCACCCCAGCGGGCGGCCGCTCCTACAATGAGCAGTTCTTC. It codes for CASTPAGGRSYNEQFF.

Only a few counts were recorded for this clonotype. The chain carries TRBV24-1 and TRBJ2-1, with 8 bases fitting TRBD1. The CDR3 has 15 residues. V lost 4 bases, J lost 2 bases, and 3 bases stayed unmatched. Looked up from germline, CDR1 is KGHDR and CDR2 is SFDVKD. The CDR3 DNA sequence: TGTGCCACCAGTGACGGACAGGGAGCCTACAATGAGCAGTTCTTC. It is translated as CATSDGQGAYNEQFF.

The J gene is TRBJ2-5, the V gene TRBV5-1; 16 nucleotides line up with TRBD2. The J call is doubtful: the DNA matches TRBJ2-7 better. This CDR3 region has 16 residues. CDR1 is SGHRS, CDR2 YFSETQ, per germline. CDR3 bases: TGCGCCAGCAGCGGGGGACTAGCGGGAGGGCGCCACGAGCAGTACTTC. Its protein product is CASSGGLAGGRHEQYF.

This clonotype came up many times. CDR3 protein: CSARVPLGYEQYF. For the CDR3, the DNA is TGCAGTGCTAGAGTTCCCCTCGGCTACGAGCAGTACTTC. The chain combines TRBV20-1 with TRBJ2-7; D remains ambiguous. The CDR3 extends over 13 amino acids. V was pared by 1 base and J by 3 bases, with 10 bases between. CDR1 is DFQATT, CDR2 SNEGSKA, per germline (reference sequence).

In regard to this clonotype: The junction and the germline gene differ at one end; a read error may be behind it. The V gene is TRBV6-6, the J gene TRBJ2-5; D unclear. The DNA end lines up better with TRBJ2-7; the J call may be wrong. From germline, CDR1 is MNHNY and CDR2 SVGAGI (reference sequence). The CDR3 loop spans 13 amino acids. CDR3: CVSRIPTGSEQYF. The CDR3 region has the DNA TGTGTCAGCAGAATACCAACTGGAAGCGAGCAGTACTTC.

This clonotype was counted many times. This chain uses TRBV20-1 with TRBJ2-7, with TRBD2 matching over 8 bases. CDR3 length equals 14 residues. Germline V gene lookup returns CDR1 DFQATT and CDR2 SNEGSKA (reference sequence). V shed 4 bases, J shed 2 bases, and the junction held 7 bases outside the gene matches. The CDR3 protein is CSATLAGYTYEQYF. The CDR3 nucleotides read TGCAGTGCTACGTTAGCGGGGTATACCTACGAGCAGTACTTC.

This rearrangement joins TRBV5-1 to TRBJ2-3, with D possibly being TRBD1 or TRBD2 (5 bases each). The germline V gene has CDR1 SGHRS and CDR2 YFSETQ. The CDR3 loop spans 13 amino acids. V lost 4 bases to trimming and J lost 6 bases, with 12 bases between them. CDR3 sequence (DNA): TGCGCCAGCAGCGTCTGGGGGACGGATACGCAGTATTTT. It yields the protein CASSVWGTDTQYF. Using reference TRBV5-1 and TRBJ2-3 for the parts outside the CDR3, the full variable domain is KAGVTQTPRYLIKTRGQQVTLSCSPISGHRSVSWYQQTPGQGLQFLFEYFSETQRNKGNFPGRFSGRQFSNSRSEMNVSTLELGDSALYLCASSVWGTDTQYFGPGTRLTVL.

This clonotype came up many times. J is TRBJ1-5 and V is TRBV20-1; D is possibly TRBD1 (6 bases). The CDR3 totals 15 residues. Trimming shortened V by 3 bases and J by 0 bases, and 12 bases separated the two germline ends. Germline CDR1 DFQATT, CDR2 SNEGSKA (reference sequence). CDR3 nucleotides: TGCAGTGCTAGTATTGGACAGTTTAGCAATCAGCCCCAGCATTTT. It encodes CSASIGQFSNQPQHF.

This clonotype was counted a few times. The chain employs TRBV7-9 and TRBJ2-6; maybe TRBD1 (7 bases). This CDR3 is built from 17 residues. The V end lost 6 bases, the J end lost 0 bases, and 15 bases lay between the germline ends. Germline assignment: CDR1 SEHNR and CDR2 FQNEAQ (reference sequence). This CDR3 reads CASRHRQGGSGANVLTF. For the CDR3, the DNA is TGTGCCAGCAGACACCGACAGGGAGGCTCTGGGGCCAACGTCCTGACTTTC.

This clonotype was seen ten or more times. The V and J genes are TRBV20-1 and TRBJ2-2; 9 bases fit TRBD1. With V trimmed by 4 bases and J by 4 bases, 4 bases remained unmatched. The germline V gene encodes CDR1 DFQATT and CDR2 SNEGSKA (reference sequence). There are 14 residues in the CDR3. This CDR3 reads CSAIGGQGTGELFF. Here the CDR3 DNA reads TGCAGTGCTATAGGGGGACAGGGCACCGGGGAGCTGTTTTTT.

Concerning this clonotype: A much larger clone differs by one base, so this may be a read error. The V gene is TRBV29-1, the J gene TRBJ2-7; the match to TRBD2 covers 11 bases. V lost 6 bases, J lost 10 bases, and 8 bases stayed unmatched. CDR1 is SQVTM and CDR2 is ANQGSEA in the germline V gene. The CDR3 runs 12 residues. The CDR3 DNA reads TGCAGCGTAGATAGCGGGGGGGCCGAACAGTACTTC. It codes for CSVDSGGAEQYF.

This clonotype was seen at least ten times. CDR3 DNA: TGCAGTGCTCGGACCGGGGAGAACTATGGCTACACCTTC. Protein product: CSARTGENYGYTF. V usage is TRBV20-1 and J usage is TRBJ1-2; D not resolved. This CDR3 region has 13 residues. Germline assignment: CDR1 DFQATT and CDR2 SNEGSKA (reference sequence). Trimming took off 5 bases at V and 2 bases at J, with 12 bases between the two ends.

Regarding this clonotype: A much larger clone lies a single base off, so this may be a read error. J is TRBJ2-7 and V is TRBV4-3, with D perhaps TRBD2 (7 bases). Germline V CDR1 and CDR2: LGHNA, YSLEER. The CDR3 covers 15 residues. The chain's CDR3 is CASSQDTGGGYEQCF. CDR3 nucleotides: TGCGCCAGCAGCCAAGATACGGGGGGCGGGTACGAGCAGTGCTTC.

Of note for this clonotype: Because the CDR3 is missing its conserved closing phenylalanine or tryptophan, this is likely a read error. Because the CDR3's place on the DNA is in doubt, the DNA is left out and the CDR3 is given as listed by TCRdb. This chain uses TRBV20-1 with TRBJ1-2; TRBD1, as called in the table, went unchecked against the DNA. Germline CDR1 and CDR2: DFQATT and SNEGSKA (reference sequence). The CDR3 contains 11 residues when both ends are counted. CDR3 loop: CIGTGSGGYTC.